This T cell receptor (beta chain) stems from a study of T cells in Graves' hyperthyroidism and ophthalmopathy. Study-wide results and caveats: Blood shared most expanded thyroid clonotypes above 0.001. Model-based prediction identified ophthalmopathy a median roughly 5.9 months prior to its onset.

There are 11 residues in the CDR3. V shed 3 bases, J shed 14 bases, and the junction held 3 bases outside the gene matches. The germline V gene has CDR1 SGHAT and CDR2 FQNNGV. Amplification of TCR beta CDR3 regions was performed using RNA transcripts as template. The TCR CDR3 was amplified in a first-round RT-PCR using the HTBI primer set. MiXCR, run by TCRdb on the multiplex PCR reads, gives a single entry per CDR3 protein. The sample has around 340,000 distinct CDR3 sequences; roughly a fifth are singletons. An absence of ophthalmopathy progression within 18 months meant stable Graves' hyperthyroidism. Details on this clonotype: Its antigen is still unknown.

The receptor was derived from a woman aged 45-59 years with Graves' hyperthyroidism. The chain is built from TRBV11-2 and TRBJ2-1, with 8 nucleotides matching TRBD2. The sequencing input was blood. CDR3: CASSLWTSKFF. The DNA for the CDR3 is TGTGCCAGCAGCTTGTGGACTAGCAAGTTCTTC.